Listed here are 21 T cell receptor beta chains from one sample, sequenced in a study of blood T cell repertoires in COVID-19. Generated by immunoSEQ multiplex PCR, the TCRdb table keeps only in-frame clones and is missing some. The repertoire consists of tens of thousands of clones, with about 70% occurring once and the leading ten covering around 30%. Sequencing was done on a sample of peripheral blood. The receptor set was obtained from a woman older than 75 with active or convalescent COVID-19.

CDR3 sequence (DNA): TGTGCCAGCAGTTGGCGGGACAGAGAAGCTTTCTTT. Protein sequence: CASSWRDREAFF. The J gene is TRBJ1-1, the V gene TRBV6-2 or TRBV6-3, with 7 positions matching TRBD1. This CDR3 is built from 12 residues. J lost 8 bases, V lost 4 bases, and 4 bases had no gene match. Germline-derived CDR1 and CDR2 are MNHEY and SVGEGT.

V is TRBV6-1 and J is TRBJ2-2; D is uncertain. Germline CDR1 and CDR2: MNHNS and SASEGT. V was trimmed by 1 base and J by 7 bases, leaving 7 bases between them. The CDR3 contains 13 residues. As DNA, the CDR3 is TGTGCCAGCAGTGAAGTCCGAGGCGGGGAGCTGTTTTTT. Amino acids: CASSEVRGGELFF.

The chain uses TRBV6-4 and TRBJ2-2; 11 bases match TRBD2. Germline CDR1 MRHNA, CDR2 SNTAGT. V lost 5 bases and J lost 0; bases outside the gene matches: 5. The CDR3 is 17 residues long. Here the CDR3 reads CASSPNSGGANTGELFF. As DNA, the CDR3 is TGTGCCAGCAGTCCAAATAGCGGGGGGGCGAACACCGGGGAGCTGTTTTTT.

V usage is TRBV7-2 and J usage is TRBJ1-5, with TRBD1 matching over 8 bases. V lost 5 bases to trimming and J lost 7 bases; unmatched junction nucleotides: 10. The CDR3 contains 15 residues. Germline assignment: CDR1 SGHTA and CDR2 FQGNSA. The CDR3 loop is CASSQDRASGQPQHF. CDR3 coding DNA: TGTGCCAGCAGCCAGGACAGGGCGTCAGGACAGCCCCAGCATTTT.

The V and J genes are TRBV2 and TRBJ2-5, with 11 bases matching TRBD2. Germline trimming cut 5 bases from V and 4 bases from J; bases unmatched to any gene: 9. The CDR3 spans 16 residues. CDR1 and CDR2 from the germline V gene are SNHLY and FYNNEI. The CDR3 DNA sequence: TGTGCCAGCAGTTCTTCTAGCGGGGGGCAGGGAGAGACCCAGTACTTC. This translates into CASSSSSGGQGETQYF.

This chain connects TRBV3-1 (or the pseudogene TRBV3-2) to TRBJ2-7; 10 bases fit TRBD2. Looked up from germline, CDR1 is LGHDT and CDR2 is YNNKEL (reference sequence). The CDR3 loop spans 15 amino acids. V gave up 0 bases and J gave up 4 bases; unmatched junction bases: 3. This CDR3 reads CASSQETSGAYEQYF. DNA of the CDR3: TGTGCCAGCAGCCAAGAAACTAGCGGGGCGTACGAGCAGTACTTC.

The V gene is TRBV27, the J gene TRBJ2-2, with 7 bases that match TRBD1. Germline CDR1 is MNHEY and CDR2 is SMNVEV (reference sequence). V lost 11 bases to trimming and J lost 1 base; unmatched junction nucleotides: 7. The CDR3 loop spans 14 amino acids. The DNA of the CDR3 is TGTGCCGGGCGACAGGGTCTGAACACCGGGGAGCTGTTTTTT. Its translation: CAGRQGLNTGELFF.

The J gene is TRBJ1-5, the V gene TRBV28; 7 bases map to TRBD1. CDR1 is MDHEN and CDR2 is SYDVKM in the germline V gene. Trimming removed 10 bases from V and 0 bases from J; junction bases left unmatched: 18. CDR3 length: 18 residues. CDR3 residues: CATKTRQGVRYSNQPQHF. CDR3 nucleotide sequence: TGTGCCACAAAAACGCGGCAGGGGGTCCGGTATAGCAATCAGCCCCAGCATTTT.

This chain joins TRBV28 and TRBJ1-4; weak D call: TRBD1 (5 bases). CDR1 MDHEN and CDR2 SYDVKM come from the germline V gene. Trimming shortened V by 6 bases and J by 4 bases, and 15 bases separated the two germline ends. The CDR3 sequence is 15 residues long. CDR3: CASRGGTVLNEKLFF. The CDR3 region has the DNA TGTGCCAGCAGGGGGGGGACCGTCCTTAATGAAAAACTGTTTTTT.

The chain joins TRBV7-2 to TRBJ1-1; D is uncertain. The V end was cut by 5 bases, the J end by 7 bases, with 14 bases between. The CDR3 has 13 residues. Germline CDR1 SGHTA, CDR2 FQGNSA. The CDR3 nucleotides are TGTGCCAGCAGCCGGAGGACGGAGCATGAAGCTTTCTTT. This codes for CASSRRTEHEAFF.

The chain carries TRBV9 and TRBJ2-2; D perhaps matches TRBD2 (5 bases). Looked up from germline, CDR1 is SGDLS and CDR2 is YYNGEE. This CDR3 has 14 residues. V was cut by 7 bases and J by 4 bases, with 14 bases left in between. CDR3 coding DNA: TGTGCCAGCCGTGACATCGGAGGCACCGGGGAGCTGTTTTTT. It translates to CASRDIGGTGELFF.

In nucleotides, the CDR3 is TGTGCCAGCAGCGATGGGACAGGAGACACCGGGGAGCTGTTTTTT. Protein: CASSDGTGDTGELFF. The V call is TRBV7-3, the J call TRBJ2-2; 8 bases align to TRBD1. Unmatched junction bases numbered 5, after V lost 5 bases and J lost 3 bases. The CDR3 sequence is 15 residues long. From germline, CDR1 is SGHTA and CDR2 FQGTGA. The full variable domain, its missing parts supplied by reference TRBV7-3 and TRBJ2-2, is GAGVSQTPSNKVTEKGKYVELRCDPISGHTALYWYRQSLGQGPEFLIYFQGTGAADDSGLPNDRFFAVRPEGSVSTLKIQRTERGDSAVYLCASSDGTGDTGELFFGEGSRLTVL.

This clone came up a few times. The V and J genes are TRBV5-1 and TRBJ1-1; 10 nucleotides agree with TRBD1. V dropped 2 bases and J dropped 1; count of bases not matched to a gene: 11. This CDR3 has 18 amino acids. In germline, CDR1 is SGHRS, CDR2 YFSETQ. The CDR3 here is CASSFLGTGVFGNTEAFF. The CDR3, as DNA: TGCGCCAGCAGCTTTTTGGGGACAGGGGTCTTCGGGAACACTGAAGCTTTCTTT.

The V gene is TRBV24-1, the J gene TRBJ1-2; TRBD1 is a possible D gene (5 bases). The V gene's germline CDR1 is KGHDR and CDR2 SFDVKD. The length of the CDR3 is 13 residues. V gave up 7 bases and J gave up 8 bases, with 16 bases separating them. The CDR3 DNA reads as TGTGCCACCAGGGTTCCGGGGGTTGAGGGCTACACCTTC. Protein sequence: CATRVPGVEGYTF.

The V and J genes are TRBV18 and TRBJ2-7; no reliable D call. With 3 bases removed from V and 6 bases from J, the gap between germline ends came to 15 bases. Germline loops: CDR1 KGHSH, CDR2 LQKENI. This CDR3 region has 14 residues. The CDR3 loop reads CASSPAAPSPEQYF. CDR3 DNA: TGTGCCAGCTCACCCGCGGCCCCATCGCCCGAGCAGTACTTC.

In its sample, this clone was seen once. V is TRBV19 and J is TRBJ1-1; 8 nucleotides line up with TRBD1. V trimming: 5 bases; J trimming: 4 bases; junction bases outside the gene matches: 6. Germline V gene sequence: CDR1 LNHDA, CDR2 SQIVND (reference sequence). This CDR3 is built from 14 residues. This CDR3 reads CASSYGTGATEAFF. As DNA, the CDR3 is TGTGCCAGTAGTTACGGGACAGGTGCCACTGAAGCTTTCTTT.

This sequence joins TRBV6-4 and TRBJ2-3; 8 bases fit TRBD2. After removal of 3 bases from V and 4 bases from J, the junction contained 9 bases not matched to a gene. There are 16 residues in the CDR3. Germline V gene sequence: CDR1 MRHNA, CDR2 SNTAGT. The DNA of the CDR3 is TGTGCCAGCAGTGAAGGGACTAGTGGGCCCCCAGATACGCAGTATTTT. Translation: CASSEGTSGPPDTQYF.

V and J are TRBV2 and TRBJ1-1; D not resolved. This CDR3 has 13 amino acids. The ends were cut back, 3 bases at V and 3 bases at J, with 8 bases in the middle. The germline CDR1 and CDR2 sequences are SNHLY and FYNNEI. The CDR3 spells CASSEGSHTEAFF. The CDR3 region has the DNA TGTGCCAGCAGTGAGGGCAGCCACACTGAAGCTTTCTTT.

CDR3: CASSPFVLAGLNEQFF. The CDR3 DNA reads as TGTGCCAGCAGCCCCTTCGTCTTAGCGGGGCTAAATGAGCAGTTCTTC. J is TRBJ2-1 and V is TRBV7-8; 8 nucleotides match TRBD2. The CDR3 covers 16 residues. Looked up from germline, CDR1 is SGHVS and CDR2 is FQNEAQ. V shed 5 bases, J shed 7 bases, and the junction held 13 bases outside the gene matches.

This chain links TRBV9 with TRBJ1-3, with D hard to call. The CDR3 extends over 15 amino acids. Germline assignment: CDR1 SGDLS and CDR2 YYNGEE. Trimming cost V 0 bases and J 8 bases, with 15 bases left between them. The CDR3 region has the DNA TGTGCCAGCAGCGTAGAAATCGGGGAATTTGACACCATATATTTT. This translates into CASSVEIGEFDTIYF.

This clone was seen more than once but under ten times. The chain recombines TRBV4-3 with TRBJ2-3, with D possibly matching TRBD2 (6 bases). CDR1 is LGHNA and CDR2 is YSLEER in the germline V gene. V gave up 4 bases and J gave up 3 bases, with 26 bases separating them. The CDR3 contains 19 residues. Here the CDR3 reads CASSPGWRGEGGNTDTQYF. The CDR3 DNA follows: TGCGCCAGCAGCCCGGGGTGGAGGGGCGAAGGCGGAAATACAGATACGCAGTATTTT.